The T cell receptor (beta chain) under discussion was sequenced for a study of T-cell memory formation after mild COVID-19 (dated by TCRdb to the early 2020s). With respect to the entire study: Most TCR sequence clusters were specific to one of the two donors. Two young, previously healthy adult volunteers made up the cohort, one male and one female. In a couple of donors, T-cell clones that expanded and contracted after mild COVID-19 were tracked by sequencing TCRalpha and TCRbeta repertoires over time.

V and J lose 3 bases and 5 bases, and a span of 4 bases separates them. The germline V gene (reference sequence) yields LGHDT for CDR1 and YNNKEL for CDR2. The CDR3, cysteine through phenylalanine, is 11 amino acids long. Left in the record is the CDR3 DNA by itself, 33 bases read in frame from the first base. The full study reports these points: The study covered only two mild cases, and larger cohorts including severe cases with pre-infection samples were considered necessary. Contracting CD4+ clones appeared mostly in the CM and EM memory subsets, whereas CD8+ clones were enriched in EMRA. Clones contracting from day 15 to 85 had balanced CD4/CD8 phenotypes, while a second wave expanding from day 15 to 37 was biased towards CD4+. The second-wave clones that peaked on day 37 were not confirmed to be SARS-CoV-2 specific. The detection of some responding clones in pre-infection memory suggests that pre-existing cross-reactive memory T cells joined the SARS-CoV-2 response.

PBMCs were isolated by Ficoll-Paque density gradient centrifugation. Worth noting for this clonotype: Its antigen specificity is not known. Base qualities were left out, and no much larger clone turns up one base away.

The instrument was an Illumina NovaSeq 6000. Using 5'RACE with constant-segment primers, TCRalpha and TCRbeta cDNA libraries were constructed, with sample barcodes and unique molecular identifiers added in the process. Trizol reagent was used to extract RNA from every sample. Library amplification was performed in two PCR steps, and a second sample barcode and Illumina TruSeq adapters were introduced in the second step. The libraries were sequenced on an Illumina NovaSeq using 2 x 150 bp paired-end reads. From the authors' description of their analysis: Demultiplexing of reads and collapsing into UMI-guided consensus sequences were performed with migec v1.2.7. With mixcr v2.1.11, UMI consensuses were aligned to TRA and TRB V and J templates and assembled into clonotypes. Expanded or contracted clonotypes were those called significant by both edgeR and NoisET, with noise models trained on biological replicates. For edgeR calls, a false discovery rate-adjusted p below 0.01 and a log2 fold-change threshold of 1 were applied. As an exploratory analysis of dynamics, max-normalized trajectories of the 1000 most abundant clonotypes were examined by PCA with hierarchical clustering. The CD4 or CD8 phenotype of responding clones was assigned using the separately sequenced CD4+ and CD8+ repertoires. TCRdb cleaned the public reads at Q25 with fastp, built clones with MiXCR and kept in-frame beta chains. CDR3 protein sequences are deduplicated, and each keeps its most common genes and DNA. These V and J calls derive from TCRdb rather than the authors' analysis. This sample is represented by roughly 450,000 distinct CDR3 sequences; more than 15% of them were singletons. The ten top clones hold 20% to 25% of the sample.

The chain joins TRBV3-1 to TRBJ2-5, with the D gene not confidently named. Specimen: PBMCs or a T cell subset sorted from them (not recorded which). The TCR sequence derives from a man aged 18 to 29 who had mild COVID-19 (a few samples of this study predate the infection). The sample titles of this study are shuffled in the database, so cell type and time point are left out; the donor was told from shared clones. The nucleotide sequence is TGTGCCAGCAGCCATTGGGAGACCCAGTACTTC. It is translated as CASSHWETQYF.